Below are 26 T cell receptor beta chains sequenced from a single sample in a study of T-cell memory formation after mild COVID-19. Via MiXCR, TCRdb re-called the 5' RACE reads, giving one row per CDR3 protein. The sample contains tens of thousands of distinct CDR3 sequences, over 15% of which appear only once. Sequencing was carried out using PBMCs or a T cell subset sorted from them (not recorded which). Receptors were obtained from an adult woman who had mild COVID-19 (a few samples of this study predate the infection). Cell type and time point are not known.

The chain joins TRBV7-2 to TRBJ2-5; no clear D gene. V lost 1 base, J lost 0 bases, and 9 bases lay in between. The length of the CDR3 is 15 residues. Germline loops: CDR1 SGHTA, CDR2 FQGNSA. The CDR3 reads CASSLEAGDQETQYF. Written as DNA, the CDR3 is TGTGCCAGCAGCTTAGAGGCAGGAGACCAAGAGACCCAGTACTTC.

The rearrangement links TRBV20-1 to TRBJ2-1; a weak D match, TRBD2 (5 bases). Trimming cost V 5 bases and J 5 bases, with 19 bases left between them. CDR1 is DFQATT and CDR2 is SNEGSKA in the germline V gene (reference sequence). The CDR3 is 15 residues long. Written as DNA, the CDR3 is TGCAGTGCTTCAGCCCCCGGGGTTGGGCACAATGAGCAGTTCTTC. Translated, it gives CSASAPGVGHNEQFF.

The chain combines TRBV10-3 with TRBJ2-7; no firm D call. The V end lost 0 bases, the J end lost 4 bases, and 7 bases lay between the germline ends. CDR3 size: 13 residues. Germline CDR1 is ENHRY and CDR2 is SYGVKD. The CDR3 reads CAISESMGYEQYF. In DNA form, the CDR3 reads TGTGCCATCAGTGAGTCGATGGGGTACGAGCAGTACTTC.

The rearrangement joins TRBV5-1 to TRBJ2-1; 7 bases map to TRBD1. The junction had 4 bases not matched to a gene; V was cut back by 0 bases and J by 4 bases. The CDR3 has 15 amino acids. Looked up from germline, CDR1 is SGHRS and CDR2 is YFSETQ. The CDR3 nucleotides are TGCGCCAGCAGCTTGGACAGGGGCTATTACAATGAGCAGTTCTTC. Protein: CASSLDRGYYNEQFF. Based on the CDR3 plus reference TRBV5-1 and TRBJ2-1, the full variable domain is KAGVTQTPRYLIKTRGQQVTLSCSPISGHRSVSWYQQTPGQGLQFLFEYFSETQRNKGNFPGRFSGRQFSNSRSEMNVSTLELGDSALYLCASSLDRGYYNEQFFGPGTRLTVL.

This clonotype has just a few counts. This chain links TRBV15 with TRBJ2-1, with D possibly being TRBD2 (7 bases). Trimming took 5 bases from V and 6 from J, leaving 32 bases between them. Germline CDR1 is LNHNV and CDR2 is YYDKDF (reference sequence). The CDR3 has 20 amino acids. The CDR3 loop reads CATSRHQGSSGEVNRNEQFF. In nucleotides, the CDR3 is TGTGCCACCAGCCGCCACCAGGGGTCTAGCGGAGAAGTAAACCGCAATGAGCAGTTCTTC.

The table lists this clonotype with a few counts. CDR3 region: CASSLAGGITDTQYF. The CDR3 region has the DNA TGTGCCAGCAGCCTAGCGGGGGGGATCACAGATACGCAGTATTTT. V is TRBV7-3 and J is TRBJ2-3, with 12 bases identical to TRBD2. This CDR3 region has 15 residues. Germline-derived CDR1 and CDR2 are SGHTA and FQGTGA. Losses at the gene ends were 5 bases for V and 2 bases for J; bases not matched to a gene: 2.

The chain employs TRBV30 and TRBJ2-7; tentatively, D is TRBD1 (5 bases). CDR3 size: 14 residues. The germline V gene encodes CDR1 GTSNPN and CDR2 SVGIG (reference sequence). V lost 2 bases to trimming and J lost 3 bases, with 14 bases between them. For the CDR3, the DNA is TGTGCCTGGAGTCGAAGGGGCGTAGGCTACGAGCAGTACTTC. Amino acids: CAWSRRGVGYEQYF.

The CDR3 sequence: CASSVGNSPLHF. CDR3 sequence (DNA): TGTGCCAGCAGCGTCGGCAATTCACCCCTCCACTTT. V is TRBV9 and J is TRBJ1-6; no definite D call. Trimming left V 2 bases short and J 7 bases short, with 4 bases between. This CDR3 is built from 12 residues. The germline gives CDR1 SGDLS, CDR2 YYNGEE.

This clonotype has only a few counts. The rearrangement links TRBV6-2 or TRBV6-3 to TRBJ2-1; perhaps TRBD1 as D (6 bases). Trimming removed 5 bases at V and 9 bases at J, with 20 bases between. The CDR3 totals 15 residues. CDR1 is MNHEY and CDR2 is SVGEGT in the germline V gene. CDR3 in DNA: TGTGCCAGCAGTGACCACAGGGATCCGGTGAGTGAGCAGTTCTTC. This translates into CASSDHRDPVSEQFF.

This clonotype has ten or more counts. V gene TRBV20-1 combines with J gene TRBJ1-1, with 9 positions matching TRBD1. The length of the CDR3 is 13 residues. V was pared by 1 base and J by 3 bases, with 0 bases of the junction left unmatched. Germline CDR1 and CDR2: DFQATT and SNEGSKA (reference sequence). CDR3 DNA sequence: TGCAGTGCTAGAGGGACAGGGGACACTGAAGCTTTCTTT. Protein product: CSARGTGDTEAFF.

V and J are TRBV29-1 and TRBJ1-2; D is uncertain. V was pared by 7 bases and J by 6 bases, with 12 bases between. Germline assignment: CDR1 SQVTM and CDR2 ANQGSEA. This CDR3 region has 11 residues. Here the CDR3 DNA reads TGCAGCGCGAGAAACGGGGATGGCTACACCTTC. Protein product: CSARNGDGYTF.

This clonotype was observed a handful of times. The gene calls are TRBV6-5 and TRBJ1-5, with unresolved D. Trimming took off 8 bases at V and 2 bases at J, with 7 bases between the two ends. The CDR3 runs 12 residues. Per germline, CDR1 MNHEY and CDR2 SVGAGI. CDR3 amino acids: CASHSGNQPQHF. CDR3 nucleotide sequence: TGTGCCAGCCATTCGGGCAATCAGCCCCAGCATTTT.

As concerns this clonotype: The junction differs from germline at one of its ends, possibly a read error. The rearrangement joins TRBV15 to TRBJ2-3, with TRBD2 as a possible D gene (6 bases). Germline V gene lookup returns CDR1 LNHNV and CDR2 YYDKDF (reference sequence). The CDR3 has 13 residues. The chain's CDR3 is CATSGDGGDTQYF. The CDR3 bases are TGTGCCACCAGCGGAGACGGGGGAGATACGCAGTATTTT.

This clonotype has a single count. This chain connects TRBV6-2 or TRBV6-3 to TRBJ2-7; no clear D. This CDR3 region has 12 residues. Germline loops: CDR1 MNHEY, CDR2 SVGEGT. Trimming pared 5 bases from V and 4 bases from J, leaving 9 bases between. Here the CDR3 reads CASSALSYEQYF. The CDR3 nucleotides are TGTGCCAGCAGTGCATTATCTTACGAGCAGTACTTC.

This clonotype turned up a few times. The genes are TRBV27 and TRBJ2-7, with 8 positions matching TRBD1. CDR1 is MNHEY, CDR2 SMNVEV, per germline (reference sequence). CDR3 length equals 16 residues. V trimming: 6 bases; J trimming: 3 bases; junction bases outside the gene matches: 13. CDR3 loop: CASRSYLGQGNYEQYF. CDR3 nucleotides: TGTGCCAGCAGAAGTTACCTCGGACAGGGAAACTACGAGCAGTACTTC.

This clonotype was found many times. The rearrangement joins TRBV7-8 to TRBJ2-3; D is perhaps TRBD2 (6 bases). The CDR3 contains 15 residues. V shed 8 bases and J shed 6 bases, with 21 bases lying between them. Germline V gene sequence: CDR1 SGHVS, CDR2 FQNEAQ. The CDR3 is CASGVTAGLRDTQYF. CDR3 nucleotides: TGTGCCAGCGGCGTCACAGCGGGTCTACGCGATACGCAGTATTTT. Supplemented by reference TRBV7-8 and TRBJ2-3, the full variable domain reads GAGVSQSPRYKVAKRGQDVALRCDPISGHVSLFWYQQALGQGPEFLTYFQNEAQLDKSGLPSDRFFAERPEGSVSTLKIQRTQQEDSAVYLCASGVTAGLRDTQYFGPGTRLTVL.

This clonotype has a single count. The rearrangement uses TRBV7-9 and TRBJ2-7, with no clear D. V was pared by 5 bases and J by 5 bases, with 16 bases between. Germline-derived CDR1 and CDR2 are SEHNR and FQNEAQ (reference sequence). This CDR3 is built from 14 residues. The CDR3 loop is CASSPTPLTDEQYF. In DNA form, the CDR3 reads TGTGCCAGCAGCCCAACCCCTCTCACAGACGAGCAGTACTTC.

In this sample, this clonotype turned up many times. The chain carries TRBV5-1 and TRBJ2-1; 11 bases agree with TRBD1. This CDR3 contains 18 residues. Germline assignment: CDR1 SGHRS and CDR2 YFSETQ. After removal of 0 bases from V and 5 bases from J, the junction contained 10 bases not matched to a gene. In nucleotides, the CDR3 is TGCGCCAGCAGCTTGGTCCCGGGACAGGGGGGTCCTAACAATGAGCAGTTCTTC. As protein: CASSLVPGQGGPNNEQFF.

This clonotype occurred a few times. In nucleotides, the CDR3 is TGCGCCAGCAGCTCCTGGGACCGTCCCTACGAGCAGTACTTC. It specifies CASSSWDRPYEQYF. V and J are TRBV5-1 and TRBJ2-7; D may correspond to TRBD1 or TRBD2 (5 bases each). This CDR3 region has 14 residues. The germline V gene has CDR1 SGHRS and CDR2 YFSETQ. Trimming took off 3 bases at V and 2 bases at J, with 12 bases between the two ends.

The rearrangement links TRBV7-9 to TRBJ2-3, with 11 bases aligning to TRBD2. CDR3 size: 19 residues. The V segment lost 0 bases and the J segment 4 bases; nucleotides outside the gene matches: 12. Germline V gene sequence: CDR1 SEHNR, CDR2 FQNEAQ (reference sequence). The CDR3 DNA reads TGTGCCAGCAGCTTAGCCTACCTAGCGGGGGGTCCCCGGCCAGATACGCAGTATTTT. Amino acid sequence: CASSLAYLAGGPRPDTQYF.

This clonotype was seen more than once but under ten times. The chain couples TRBV20-1 to TRBJ2-7, with 8 bases that match TRBD2. The CDR3 is 14 amino acids. V lost 0 bases, J lost 2 bases, and 3 bases stayed unmatched. CDR1 DFQATT and CDR2 SNEGSKA come from the germline V gene (reference sequence). The CDR3 nucleotides read TGCAGTGCTAGAGACCAGCGGGGGACCTACGAGCAGTACTTC. This encodes CSARDQRGTYEQYF.

This rearrangement joins TRBV4-3 to TRBJ2-1; D is unclear. The CDR3 has 12 residues. Trimming took off 0 bases at V and 12 bases at J, with 9 bases between the two ends. The V gene's germline CDR1 is LGHNA and CDR2 YSLEER. The CDR3: CASSQDSRWQFF. The CDR3 DNA sequence: TGCGCCAGCAGCCAAGACAGCCGGTGGCAGTTCTTC.

This clonotype appeared a few times. V and J are TRBV12-3 or TRBV12-4 and TRBJ2-3; weak D call: TRBD2 (5 bases). V lost 11 bases and J 0 bases, leaving 9 bases between the germline ends. The CDR3 is 12 residues long. The CDR3 region has the DNA TGTGCCGGAGGATTTAGCACAGATACGCAGTATTTT. Translating gives CAGGFSTDTQYF.

The J gene is TRBJ2-1, the V gene TRBV7-9; the match to TRBD1 covers 8 bases. J gave up 1 base and V 5 bases, and 4 bases lay outside the gene matches. This CDR3 is built from 15 residues. The germline V gene has CDR1 SEHNR and CDR2 FQNEAQ (reference sequence). The DNA of the CDR3 is TGTGCCAGCAGCCCAGGGGACAGGTCCTACAATGAGCAGTTCTTC. It encodes CASSPGDRSYNEQFF.

V and J are TRBV5-1 and TRBJ1-1; D unresolved. Trimming removed 4 bases at V and 0 bases at J, with 10 bases between. CDR1 is SGHRS, CDR2 YFSETQ, per germline. The CDR3 loop spans 14 amino acids. The CDR3 sequence is CASSTHDLNTEAFF. The CDR3 nucleotides read TGCGCCAGCAGCACTCACGACTTGAACACTGAAGCTTTCTTT. Based on the CDR3 plus reference TRBV5-1 and TRBJ1-1, the full variable domain is KAGVTQTPRYLIKTRGQQVTLSCSPISGHRSVSWYQQTPGQGLQFLFEYFSETQRNKGNFPGRFSGRQFSNSRSEMNVSTLELGDSALYLCASSTHDLNTEAFFGQGTRLTVV.

This clonotype was counted only a few times. The gene calls are TRBV29-1 and TRBJ2-3, with TRBD2 matching over 8 bases. The CDR3 loop spans 19 amino acids. V was clipped by 1 base and J by 3 bases; unmatched bases: 18. Germline CDR1 is SQVTM and CDR2 is ANQGSEA. The CDR3 loop reads CSVEGIVVAGKVGTDTQYF. The DNA of the CDR3 is TGCAGCGTTGAAGGCATCGTGGTAGCGGGAAAGGTGGGAACAGATACGCAGTATTTT.